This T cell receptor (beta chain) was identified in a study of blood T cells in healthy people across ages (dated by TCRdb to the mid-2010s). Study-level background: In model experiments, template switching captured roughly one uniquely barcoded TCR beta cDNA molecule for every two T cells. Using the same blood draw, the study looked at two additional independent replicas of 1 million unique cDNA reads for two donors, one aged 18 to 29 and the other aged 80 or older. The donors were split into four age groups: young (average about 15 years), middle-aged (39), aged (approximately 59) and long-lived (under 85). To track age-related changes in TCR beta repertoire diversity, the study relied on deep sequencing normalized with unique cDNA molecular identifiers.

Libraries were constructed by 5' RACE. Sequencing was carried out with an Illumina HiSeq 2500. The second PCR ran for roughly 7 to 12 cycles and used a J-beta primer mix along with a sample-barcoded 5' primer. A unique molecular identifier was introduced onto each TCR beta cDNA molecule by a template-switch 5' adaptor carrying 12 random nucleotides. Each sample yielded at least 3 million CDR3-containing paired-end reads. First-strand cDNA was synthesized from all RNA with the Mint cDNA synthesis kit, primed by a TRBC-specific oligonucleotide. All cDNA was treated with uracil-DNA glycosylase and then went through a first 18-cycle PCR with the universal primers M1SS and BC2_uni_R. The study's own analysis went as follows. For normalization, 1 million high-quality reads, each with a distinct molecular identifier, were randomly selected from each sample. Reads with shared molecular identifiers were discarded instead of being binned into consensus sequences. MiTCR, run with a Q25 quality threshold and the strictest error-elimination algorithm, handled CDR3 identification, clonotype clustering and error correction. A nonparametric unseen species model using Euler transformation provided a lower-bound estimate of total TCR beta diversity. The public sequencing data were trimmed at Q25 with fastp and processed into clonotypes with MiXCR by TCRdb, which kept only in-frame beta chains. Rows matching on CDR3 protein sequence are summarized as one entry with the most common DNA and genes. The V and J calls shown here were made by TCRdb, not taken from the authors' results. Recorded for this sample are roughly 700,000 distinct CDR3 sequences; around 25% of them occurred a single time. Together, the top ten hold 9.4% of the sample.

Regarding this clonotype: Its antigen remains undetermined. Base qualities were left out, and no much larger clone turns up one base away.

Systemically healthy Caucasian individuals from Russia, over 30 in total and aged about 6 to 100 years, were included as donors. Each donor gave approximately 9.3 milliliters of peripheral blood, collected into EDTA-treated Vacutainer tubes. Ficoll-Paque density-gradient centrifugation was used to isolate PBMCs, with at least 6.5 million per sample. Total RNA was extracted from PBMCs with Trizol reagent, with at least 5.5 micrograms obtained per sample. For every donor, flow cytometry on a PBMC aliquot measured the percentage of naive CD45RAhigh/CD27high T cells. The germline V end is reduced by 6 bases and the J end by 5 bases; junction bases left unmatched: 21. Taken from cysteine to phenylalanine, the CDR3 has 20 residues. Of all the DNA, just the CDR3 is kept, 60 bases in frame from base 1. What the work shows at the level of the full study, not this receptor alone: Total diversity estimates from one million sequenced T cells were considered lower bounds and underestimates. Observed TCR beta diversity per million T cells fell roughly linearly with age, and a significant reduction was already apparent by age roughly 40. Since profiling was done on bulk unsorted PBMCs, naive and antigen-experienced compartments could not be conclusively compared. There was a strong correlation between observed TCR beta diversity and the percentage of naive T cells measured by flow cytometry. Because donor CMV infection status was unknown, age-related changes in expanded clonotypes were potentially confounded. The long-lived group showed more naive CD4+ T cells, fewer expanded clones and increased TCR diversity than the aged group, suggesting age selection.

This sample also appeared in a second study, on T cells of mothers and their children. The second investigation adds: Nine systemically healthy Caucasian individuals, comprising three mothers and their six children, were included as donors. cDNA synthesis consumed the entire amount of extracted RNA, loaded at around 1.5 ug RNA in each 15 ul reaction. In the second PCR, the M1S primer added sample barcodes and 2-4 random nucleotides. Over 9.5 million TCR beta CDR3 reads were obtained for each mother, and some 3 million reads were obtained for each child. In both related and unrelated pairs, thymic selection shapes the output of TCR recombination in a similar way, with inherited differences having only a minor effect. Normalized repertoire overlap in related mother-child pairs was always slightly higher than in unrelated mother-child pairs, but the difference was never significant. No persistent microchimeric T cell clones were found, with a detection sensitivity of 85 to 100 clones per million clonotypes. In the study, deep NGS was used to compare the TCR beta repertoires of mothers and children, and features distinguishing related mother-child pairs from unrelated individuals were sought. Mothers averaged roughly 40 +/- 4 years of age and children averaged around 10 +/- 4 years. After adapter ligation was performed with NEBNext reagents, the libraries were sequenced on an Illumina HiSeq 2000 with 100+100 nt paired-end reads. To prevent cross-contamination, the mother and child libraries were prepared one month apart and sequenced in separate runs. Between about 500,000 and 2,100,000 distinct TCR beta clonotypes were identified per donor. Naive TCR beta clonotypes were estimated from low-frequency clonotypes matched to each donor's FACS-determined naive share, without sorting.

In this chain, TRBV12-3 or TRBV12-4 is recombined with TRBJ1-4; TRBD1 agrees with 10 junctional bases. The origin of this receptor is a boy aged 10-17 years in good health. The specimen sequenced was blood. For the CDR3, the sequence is CASRGPGQGLMVDVNEKLFF. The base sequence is TGTGCCAGCAGGGGTCCGGGACAGGGGTTGATGGTGGATGTAAATGAAAAACTGTTTTTT.